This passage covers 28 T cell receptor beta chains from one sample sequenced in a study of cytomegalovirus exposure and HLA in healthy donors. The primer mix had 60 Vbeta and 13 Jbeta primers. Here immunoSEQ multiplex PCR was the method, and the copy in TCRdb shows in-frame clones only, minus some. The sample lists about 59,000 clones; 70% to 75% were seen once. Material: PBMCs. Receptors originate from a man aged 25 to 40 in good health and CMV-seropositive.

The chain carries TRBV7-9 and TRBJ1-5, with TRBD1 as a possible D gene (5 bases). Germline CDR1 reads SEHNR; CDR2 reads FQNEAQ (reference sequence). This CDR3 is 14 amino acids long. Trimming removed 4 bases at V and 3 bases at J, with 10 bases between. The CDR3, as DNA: TGTGCCAGCAGCTCAGGGTTTGACAATCAGCCCCAGCATTTT. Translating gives CASSSGFDNQPQHF.

The CDR3 DNA is TGTGCCAGCAGCGTAGGACCCTCGGGAGAAAAACTGTTTTTT. It translates to CASSVGPSGEKLFF. J is TRBJ1-4 and V is TRBV9; no firm D call. The germline gives CDR1 SGDLS, CDR2 YYNGEE. V dropped 0 bases and J dropped 8 bases, with 11 bases sitting between them. The CDR3 spans 14 residues.

CDR3 sequence reads: CASSQQSGTGWYEQYF. CDR3 DNA sequence: TGTGCCAGCTCACAACAGTCCGGGACAGGCTGGTACGAGCAGTACTTC. The gene calls are TRBV18 and TRBJ2-7; 8 bases line up with TRBD1. The V gene end was trimmed by 4 bases and the J gene end by 4 bases; junction bases not matched to a gene: 12. Germline V CDR1 and CDR2: KGHSH, LQKENI. The CDR3 consists of 16 residues.

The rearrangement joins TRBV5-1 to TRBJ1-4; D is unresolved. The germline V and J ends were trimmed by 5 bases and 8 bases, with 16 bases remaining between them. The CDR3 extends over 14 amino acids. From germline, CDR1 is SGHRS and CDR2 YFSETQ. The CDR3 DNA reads TGCGCCAGCAGTTATGACCCGACTGGAGAAAAACTGTTTTTT. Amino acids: CASSYDPTGEKLFF.

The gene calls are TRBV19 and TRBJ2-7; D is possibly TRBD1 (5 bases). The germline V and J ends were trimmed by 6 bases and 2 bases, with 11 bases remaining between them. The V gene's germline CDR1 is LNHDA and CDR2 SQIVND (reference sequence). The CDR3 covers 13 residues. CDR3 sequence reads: CASSRTRAYEQYF. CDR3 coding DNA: TGTGCCAGTAGCAGGACAAGAGCCTACGAGCAGTACTTC.

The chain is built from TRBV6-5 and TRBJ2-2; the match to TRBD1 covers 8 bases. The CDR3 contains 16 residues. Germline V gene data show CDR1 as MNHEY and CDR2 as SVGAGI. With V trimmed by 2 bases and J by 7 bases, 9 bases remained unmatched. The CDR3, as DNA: TGTGCCAGCAGTTACCTCCAGGGACAGGCTGGCGGGGAGCTGTTTTTT. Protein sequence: CASSYLQGQAGGELFF.

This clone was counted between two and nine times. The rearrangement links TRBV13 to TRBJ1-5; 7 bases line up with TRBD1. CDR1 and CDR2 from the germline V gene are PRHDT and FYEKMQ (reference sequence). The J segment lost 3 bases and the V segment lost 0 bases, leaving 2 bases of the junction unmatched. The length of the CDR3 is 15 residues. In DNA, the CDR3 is TGTGCCAGCAGCTTAGGGGGACAGACCAATCAGCCCCAGCATTTT. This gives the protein CASSLGGQTNQPQHF.

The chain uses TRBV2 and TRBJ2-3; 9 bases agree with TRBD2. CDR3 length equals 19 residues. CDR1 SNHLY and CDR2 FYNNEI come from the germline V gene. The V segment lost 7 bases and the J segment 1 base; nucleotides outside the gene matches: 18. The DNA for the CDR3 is TGTGCCAGCATTACCGGGACTAGCAGAATCCTGACCGGCACAGATACGCAGTATTTT. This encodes CASITGTSRILTGTDTQYF. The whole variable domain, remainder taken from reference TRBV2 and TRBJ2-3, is EPEVTQTPSHQVTQMGQEVILRCVPISNHLYFYWYRQILGQKVEFLVSFYNNEISEKSEIFDDQFSVERPDGSNFTLKIRSTKLEDSAMYFCASITGTSRILTGTDTQYFGPGTRLTVL.

CDR3 bases: TGTGCCAGCTCACCACAGGGGGCGTCCTACGAGCAGTACTTC. Residues: CASSPQGASYEQYF. This chain connects TRBV18 to TRBJ2-7; 7 nucleotides line up with TRBD1. The J segment lost 1 base and the V segment lost 1 base, leaving 1 base of the junction unmatched. Germline V gene data show CDR1 as KGHSH and CDR2 as LQKENI. The CDR3 spans 14 residues.

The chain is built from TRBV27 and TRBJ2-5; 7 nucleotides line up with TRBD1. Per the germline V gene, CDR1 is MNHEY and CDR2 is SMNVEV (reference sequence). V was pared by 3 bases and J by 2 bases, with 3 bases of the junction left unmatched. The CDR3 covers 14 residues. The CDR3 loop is CASSFRDRQETQYF. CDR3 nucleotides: TGTGCCAGCAGTTTCAGGGACAGACAAGAGACCCAGTACTTC.

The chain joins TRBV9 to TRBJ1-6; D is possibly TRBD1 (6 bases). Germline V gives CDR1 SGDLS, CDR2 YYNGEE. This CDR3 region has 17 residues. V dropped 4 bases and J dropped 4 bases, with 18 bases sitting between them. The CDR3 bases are TGTGCCAGCAGCTCATCTTGGACAGTCCTTTATAATTCACCCCTCCACTTT. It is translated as CASSSSWTVLYNSPLHF.

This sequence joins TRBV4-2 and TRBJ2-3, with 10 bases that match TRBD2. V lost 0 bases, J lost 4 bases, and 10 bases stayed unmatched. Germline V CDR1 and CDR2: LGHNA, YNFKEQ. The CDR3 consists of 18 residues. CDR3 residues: CASSQDLGAGGLADTQYF. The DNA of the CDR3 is TGTGCCAGCAGCCAAGATTTGGGAGCGGGGGGGCTCGCAGATACGCAGTATTTT.

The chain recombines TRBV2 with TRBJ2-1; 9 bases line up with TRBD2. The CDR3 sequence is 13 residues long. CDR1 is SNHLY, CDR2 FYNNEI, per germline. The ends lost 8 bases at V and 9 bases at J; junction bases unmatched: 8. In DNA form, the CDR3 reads TGTGCCAGCTGCGGGGGGGAGGGCAGTGAGCAGTTCTTC. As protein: CASCGGEGSEQFF.

CDR3 DNA sequence: TGTGCCTGGTCCCGCGACAGGGCGTCCTACGAGCAGTACTTC. Translating gives CAWSRDRASYEQYF. The rearrangement joins TRBV30 to TRBJ2-7; 7 bases are a match to TRBD1. The V gene end was trimmed by 5 bases and the J gene end by 1 base; junction bases not matched to a gene: 8. In germline, CDR1 is GTSNPN, CDR2 SVGIG (reference sequence). The CDR3 spans 14 residues. The full variable domain, rest sourced from reference TRBV30 and TRBJ2-7, is SQTIHQWPATLVQPVGSPLSLECTVEGTSNPNLYWYRQAAGRGLQLLFYSVGIGQISSEVPQNLSASRPQDRQFILSSKKLLLSDSGFYLCAWSRDRASYEQYFGPGTRLTVT.

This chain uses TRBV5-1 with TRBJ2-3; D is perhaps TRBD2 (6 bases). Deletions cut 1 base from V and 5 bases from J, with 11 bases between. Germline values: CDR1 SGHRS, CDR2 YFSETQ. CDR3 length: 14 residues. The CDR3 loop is CASSLTPGGDTQYF. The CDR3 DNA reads TGCGCCAGCAGCTTGACTCCCGGGGGAGATACGCAGTATTTT.

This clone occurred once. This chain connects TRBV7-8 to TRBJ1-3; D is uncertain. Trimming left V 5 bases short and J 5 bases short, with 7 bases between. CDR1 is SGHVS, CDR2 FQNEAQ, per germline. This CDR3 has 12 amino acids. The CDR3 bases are TGTGCCAGCAGCCTGCCTAGAAACACCATATATTTT. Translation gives CASSLPRNTIYF.

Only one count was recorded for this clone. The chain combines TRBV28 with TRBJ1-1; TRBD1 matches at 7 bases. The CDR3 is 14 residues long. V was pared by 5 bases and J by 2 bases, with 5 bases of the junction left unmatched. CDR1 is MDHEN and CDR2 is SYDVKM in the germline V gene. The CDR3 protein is CASSPHRGNTEAFF. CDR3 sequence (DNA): TGTGCCAGCAGTCCCCACAGGGGCAACACTGAAGCTTTCTTT.

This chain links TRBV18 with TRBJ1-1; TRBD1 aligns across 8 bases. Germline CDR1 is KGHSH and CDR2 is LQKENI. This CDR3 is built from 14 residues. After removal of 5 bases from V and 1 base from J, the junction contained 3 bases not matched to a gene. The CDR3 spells CASSGQGGNTEAFF. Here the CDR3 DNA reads TGTGCCAGCTCAGGACAGGGTGGGAACACTGAAGCTTTCTTT.

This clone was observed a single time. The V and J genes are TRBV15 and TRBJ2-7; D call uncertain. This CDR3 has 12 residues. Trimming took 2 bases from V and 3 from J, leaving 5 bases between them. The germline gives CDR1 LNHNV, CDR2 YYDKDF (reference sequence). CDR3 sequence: CATSRQFYEQYF. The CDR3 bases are TGTGCCACCAGCAGACAATTCTACGAGCAGTACTTC.

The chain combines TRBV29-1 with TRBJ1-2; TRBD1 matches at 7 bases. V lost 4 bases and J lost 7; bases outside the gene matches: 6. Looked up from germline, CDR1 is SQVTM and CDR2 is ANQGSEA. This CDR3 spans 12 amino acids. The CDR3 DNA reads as TGCAGCGTTGCAGACAGGGTTCGTGGCTACACCTTC. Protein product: CSVADRVRGYTF. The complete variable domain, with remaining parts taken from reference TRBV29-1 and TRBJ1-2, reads SAVISQKPSRDICQRGTSLTIQCQVDSQVTMMFWYRQQPGQSLTLIATANQGSEATYESGFVIDKFPISRPNLTFSTLTVSNMSPEDSSIYLCSVADRVRGYTFGSGTRLTVV.

CDR3 amino acids: CASRLGTGTSEQYF. CDR3 DNA: TGTGCCAGCAGACTTGGGACAGGGACCTCCGAGCAGTACTTC. The gene calls are TRBV28 and TRBJ2-7, with 9 nucleotides matching TRBD1. Germline loops: CDR1 MDHEN, CDR2 SYDVKM. There are 14 residues in the CDR3. V gave up 6 bases and J gave up 6 bases; unmatched junction bases: 9.

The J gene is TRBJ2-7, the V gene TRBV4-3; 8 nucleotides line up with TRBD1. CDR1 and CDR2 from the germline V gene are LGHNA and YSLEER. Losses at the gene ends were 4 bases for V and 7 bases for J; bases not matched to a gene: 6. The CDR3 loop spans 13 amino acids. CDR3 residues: CASSRHTGGEQYF. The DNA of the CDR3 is TGCGCCAGCAGCCGACATACAGGGGGGGAGCAGTACTTC.

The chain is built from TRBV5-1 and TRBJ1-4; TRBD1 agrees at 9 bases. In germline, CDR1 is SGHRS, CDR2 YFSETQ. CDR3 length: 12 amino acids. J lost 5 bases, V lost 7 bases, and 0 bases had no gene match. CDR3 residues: CASGTGNEKLFF. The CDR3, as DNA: TGCGCCAGCGGGACAGGGAATGAAAAACTGTTTTTT. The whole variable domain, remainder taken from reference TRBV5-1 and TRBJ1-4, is KAGVTQTPRYLIKTRGQQVTLSCSPISGHRSVSWYQQTPGQGLQFLFEYFSETQRNKGNFPGRFSGRQFSNSRSEMNVSTLELGDSALYLCASGTGNEKLFFGSGTQLSVL.

The CDR3 DNA follows: TGTGCCAGCAGCTCAGGGGACAGGAATAATCAGCCCCAGCATTTT. As protein: CASSSGDRNNQPQHF. The J gene is TRBJ1-5, the V gene TRBV6-6; TRBD1 aligns across 8 bases. The germline V gene encodes CDR1 MNHNY and CDR2 SVGAGI (reference sequence). CDR3 size: 15 residues. With 6 bases clipped from V and 4 bases from J, the junction kept 8 bases outside the gene matches.

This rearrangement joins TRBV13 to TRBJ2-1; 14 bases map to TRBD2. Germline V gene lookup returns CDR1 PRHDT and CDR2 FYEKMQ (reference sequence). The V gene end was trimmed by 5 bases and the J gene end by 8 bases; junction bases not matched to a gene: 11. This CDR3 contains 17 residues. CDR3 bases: TGTGCCAGCAGCAGGACTAGCGGGGGGCCGCAAGACCATGAGCAGTTCTTC. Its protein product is CASSRTSGGPQDHEQFF.

For the CDR3, the DNA is TGTGCCAGCAGCTCCATGGACAGGGACGGGAACTATGGCTACACCTTC. It is translated as CASSSMDRDGNYGYTF. The rearrangement uses TRBV7-9 and TRBJ1-2; 8 bases agree with TRBD1. Looked up from germline, CDR1 is SEHNR and CDR2 is FQNEAQ (reference sequence). The CDR3 extends over 16 amino acids. J was trimmed by 2 bases and V by 4 bases; bases with no gene match: 9. Based on the CDR3 plus reference TRBV7-9 and TRBJ1-2, the full variable domain is DTGVSQNPRHKITKRGQNVTFRCDPISEHNRLYWYRQTLGQGPEFLTYFQNEAQLEKSRLLSDRFSAERPKGSFSTLEIQRTEQGDSAMYLCASSSMDRDGNYGYTFGSGTRLTVV.

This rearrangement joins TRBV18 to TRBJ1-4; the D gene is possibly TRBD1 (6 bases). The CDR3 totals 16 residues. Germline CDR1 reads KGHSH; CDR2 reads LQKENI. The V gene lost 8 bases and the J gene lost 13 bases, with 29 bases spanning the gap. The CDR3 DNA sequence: TGTGCCAGCCAAGGACAACAGGGAATAAATGAAAAACTACTGTTTTTT. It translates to CASQGQQGINEKLLFF.

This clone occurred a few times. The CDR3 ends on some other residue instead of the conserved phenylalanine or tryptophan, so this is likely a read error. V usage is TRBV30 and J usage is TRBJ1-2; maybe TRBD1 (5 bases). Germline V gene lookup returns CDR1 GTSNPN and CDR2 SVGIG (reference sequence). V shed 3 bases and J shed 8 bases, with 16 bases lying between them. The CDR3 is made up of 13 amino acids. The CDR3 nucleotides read TGTGCCTGGAGAGCCGGGGGGACGGGGGGCTACACCGTC. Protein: CAWRAGGTGGYTV.